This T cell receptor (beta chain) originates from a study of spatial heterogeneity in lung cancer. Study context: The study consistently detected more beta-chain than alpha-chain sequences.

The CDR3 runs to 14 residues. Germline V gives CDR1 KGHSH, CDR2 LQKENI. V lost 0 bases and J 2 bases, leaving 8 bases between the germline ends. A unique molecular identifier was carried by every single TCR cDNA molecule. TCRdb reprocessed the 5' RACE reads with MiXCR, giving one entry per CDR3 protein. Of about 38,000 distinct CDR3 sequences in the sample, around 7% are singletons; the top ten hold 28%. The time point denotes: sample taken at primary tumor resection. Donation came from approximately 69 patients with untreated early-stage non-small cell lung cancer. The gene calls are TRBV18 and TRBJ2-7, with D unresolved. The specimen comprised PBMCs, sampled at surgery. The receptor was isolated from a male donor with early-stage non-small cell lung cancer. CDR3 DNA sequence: TGTGCCAGCTCACCACCGACCCTTACCTACGAGCAGTACGTC. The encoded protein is CASSPPTLTYEQYV.